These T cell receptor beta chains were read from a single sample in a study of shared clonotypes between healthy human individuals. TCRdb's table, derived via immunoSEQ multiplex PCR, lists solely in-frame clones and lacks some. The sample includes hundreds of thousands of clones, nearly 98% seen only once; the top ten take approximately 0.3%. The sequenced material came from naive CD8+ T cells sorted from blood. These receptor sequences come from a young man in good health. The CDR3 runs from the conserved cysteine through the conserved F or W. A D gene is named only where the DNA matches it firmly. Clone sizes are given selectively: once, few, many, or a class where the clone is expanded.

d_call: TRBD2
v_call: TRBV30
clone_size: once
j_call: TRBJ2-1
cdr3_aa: CAWSARTSGNNEQFF
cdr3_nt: TGTGCCTGGAGTGCACGGACTAGCGGGAACAATGAGCAGTTCTTC

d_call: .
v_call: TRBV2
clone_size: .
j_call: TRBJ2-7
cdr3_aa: CASSEEQLYEQYF
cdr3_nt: TGTGCCAGCAGTGAAGAACAGCTCTACGAGCAGTACTTC

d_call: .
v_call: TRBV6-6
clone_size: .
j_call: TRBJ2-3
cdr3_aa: CASSREERGTDTQYF
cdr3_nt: TGTGCCAGCAGCCGAGAAGAGCGGGGCACAGATACGCAGTATTTT

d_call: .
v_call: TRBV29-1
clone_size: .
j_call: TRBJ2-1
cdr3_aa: CSAGRVGDEQFF
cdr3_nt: TGCAGCGCCGGCAGGGTTGGCGATGAGCAGTTCTTC

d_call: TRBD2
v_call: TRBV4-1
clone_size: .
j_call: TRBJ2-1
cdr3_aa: CASSQRLANNEQFF
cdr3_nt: TGCGCCAGCAGCCAGAGACTAGCGAACAATGAGCAGTTCTTC

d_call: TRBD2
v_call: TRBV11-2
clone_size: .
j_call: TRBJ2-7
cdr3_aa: CASSRGDPGNPSYEQYF
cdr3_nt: TGTGCCAGCAGCCGGGGGGACCCCGGGAACCCCTCCTACGAGCAGTACTTC

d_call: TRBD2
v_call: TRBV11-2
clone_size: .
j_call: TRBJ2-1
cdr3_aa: CASSSRLAGYNEQFF
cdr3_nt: TGTGCCAGCAGCTCCCGACTAGCGGGCTACAATGAGCAGTTCTTC

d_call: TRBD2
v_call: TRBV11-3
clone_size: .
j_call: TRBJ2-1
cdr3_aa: CASSLPEAGGPNEQFF
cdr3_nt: TGTGCCAGCAGCTTACCAGAAGCGGGAGGGCCCAATGAGCAGTTCTTC

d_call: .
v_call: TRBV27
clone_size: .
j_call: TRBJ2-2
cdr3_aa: CASSLLQGGAGELFF
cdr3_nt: TGTGCCAGCAGTTTATTGCAGGGGGGGGCCGGGGAGCTGTTTTTT

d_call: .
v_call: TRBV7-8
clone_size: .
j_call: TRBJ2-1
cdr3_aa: CASSASMSSYNEQFF
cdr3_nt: TGTGCCAGCAGCGCCTCTATGAGCTCCTACAATGAGCAGTTCTTC

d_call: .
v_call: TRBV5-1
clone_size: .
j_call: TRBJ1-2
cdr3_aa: CASSLDREIDGYTF
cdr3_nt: TGCGCCAGCAGCTTGGACAGGGAGATAGATGGCTACACCTTC

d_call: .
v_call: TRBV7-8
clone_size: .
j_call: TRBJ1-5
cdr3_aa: CASSLLRNDQPQHF
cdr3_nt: TGTGCCAGCAGCTTATTGCGGAATGATCAGCCCCAGCATTTT

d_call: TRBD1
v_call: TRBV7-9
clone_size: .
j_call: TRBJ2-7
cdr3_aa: CASSDRDRGPVEQYF
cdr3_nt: TGTGCCAGCAGCGACCGAGACAGGGGGCCGGTCGAGCAGTACTTC

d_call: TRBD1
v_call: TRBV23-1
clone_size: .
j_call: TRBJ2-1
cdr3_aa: CASSQPSSTGSSYNEQFF
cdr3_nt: TGCGCCAGCAGTCAACCATCCTCGACAGGGAGTTCCTACAATGAGCAGTTCTTC

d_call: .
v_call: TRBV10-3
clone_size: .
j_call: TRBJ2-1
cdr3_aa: CAISGPHNEQFF
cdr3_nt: TGTGCCATCAGTGGGCCGCACAATGAGCAGTTCTTC

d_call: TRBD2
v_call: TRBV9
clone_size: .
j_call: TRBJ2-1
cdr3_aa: CASSFPRGGSSYNEQFF
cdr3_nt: TGTGCCAGCAGCTTCCCCCGGGGCGGGAGCTCCTACAATGAGCAGTTCTTC

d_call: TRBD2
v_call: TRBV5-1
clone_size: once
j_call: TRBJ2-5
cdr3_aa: CASSLSLAGGPRETQYF
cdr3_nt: TGCGCCAGCAGCTTGTCACTAGCGGGAGGGCCGCGAGAGACCCAGTACTTC

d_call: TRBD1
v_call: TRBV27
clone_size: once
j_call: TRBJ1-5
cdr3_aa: CASSLSGQFNQPQHF
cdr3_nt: TGTGCCAGCAGTTTATCGGGACAGTTCAATCAGCCCCAGCATTTT

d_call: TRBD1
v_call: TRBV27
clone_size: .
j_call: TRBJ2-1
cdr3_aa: CASSLSPRQGRIGNEQFF
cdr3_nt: TGTGCCAGCAGTTTATCCCCACGACAGGGGAGGATTGGGAATGAGCAGTTCTTC

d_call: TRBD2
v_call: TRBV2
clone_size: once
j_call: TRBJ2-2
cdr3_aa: CASSGGLAGDPSAGELFF
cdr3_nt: TGTGCCAGCAGTGGCGGACTAGCGGGAGATCCATCAGCCGGGGAGCTGTTTTTT

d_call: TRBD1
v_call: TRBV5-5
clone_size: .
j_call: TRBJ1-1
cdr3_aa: CASSLDRGYSEAFF
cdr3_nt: TGTGCCAGCAGCTTAGACAGGGGGTACTCTGAAGCTTTCTTT

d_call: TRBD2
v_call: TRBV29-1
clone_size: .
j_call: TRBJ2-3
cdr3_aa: CSARLAGEADTQYF
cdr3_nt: TGCAGCGCACGACTAGCGGGAGAGGCAGATACGCAGTATTTT

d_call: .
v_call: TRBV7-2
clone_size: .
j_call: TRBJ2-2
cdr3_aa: CASSLAKNTGELFF
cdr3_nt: TGTGCCAGCAGCCTAGCCAAGAACACCGGGGAGCTGTTTTTT

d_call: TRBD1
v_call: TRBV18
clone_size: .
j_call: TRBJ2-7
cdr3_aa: CASSPRDSWTYEQYF
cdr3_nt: TGTGCCAGCTCACCACGGGACAGTTGGACCTACGAGCAGTACTTC

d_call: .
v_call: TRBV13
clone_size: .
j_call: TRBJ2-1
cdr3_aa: CASSRWGLVQEQFF
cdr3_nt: TGTGCCAGCAGCCGGTGGGGTCTAGTACAGGAGCAGTTCTTC

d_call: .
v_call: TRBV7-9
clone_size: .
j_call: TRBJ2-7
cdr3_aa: CASSRSYEQYF
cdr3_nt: TGTGCCAGCAGCAGGTCCTACGAGCAGTACTTC

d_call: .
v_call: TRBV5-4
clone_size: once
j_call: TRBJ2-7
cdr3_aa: CASSPRGAYEQYF
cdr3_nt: TGTGCCAGCAGCCCGAGGGGGGCCTACGAGCAGTACTTC

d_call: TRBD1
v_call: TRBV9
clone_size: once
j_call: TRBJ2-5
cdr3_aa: CASSVPNRGEGQETQYF
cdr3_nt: TGTGCCAGCAGCGTACCAAACAGGGGAGAGGGGCAAGAGACCCAGTACTTC

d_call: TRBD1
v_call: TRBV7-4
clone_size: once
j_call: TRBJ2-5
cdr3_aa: CASSPGQGQVKETQYF
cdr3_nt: TGTGCCAGCAGCCCCGGACAGGGGCAGGTAAAAGAGACCCAGTACTTC

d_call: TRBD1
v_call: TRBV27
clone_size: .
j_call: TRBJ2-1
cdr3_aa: CASSWGQINEQFF
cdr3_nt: TGTGCCAGCAGTTGGGGACAGATCAATGAGCAGTTCTTC

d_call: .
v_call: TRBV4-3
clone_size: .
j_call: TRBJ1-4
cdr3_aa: CASSQGGATNEKLFF
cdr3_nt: TGCGCCAGCAGCCAGGGCGGAGCAACTAATGAAAAACTGTTTTTT

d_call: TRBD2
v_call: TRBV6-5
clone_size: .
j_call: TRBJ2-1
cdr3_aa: CASSYGTSSYNEQFF
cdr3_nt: TGTGCCAGCAGTTACGGGACTAGCTCCTACAATGAGCAGTTCTTC

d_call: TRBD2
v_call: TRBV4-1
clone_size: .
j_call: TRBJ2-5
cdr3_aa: CASSQAPGLAVQETQYF
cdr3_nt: TGCGCCAGCAGCCAAGCTCCGGGACTAGCGGTACAAGAGACCCAGTACTTC

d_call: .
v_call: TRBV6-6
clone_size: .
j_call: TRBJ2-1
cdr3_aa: CASCEVYNEQFF
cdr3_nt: TGTGCCAGCTGCGAGGTCTACAATGAGCAGTTCTTC

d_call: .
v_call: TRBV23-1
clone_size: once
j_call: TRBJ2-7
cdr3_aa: CASSRQGFSYEQYF
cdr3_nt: TGCGCCAGCAGTCGGCAGGGGTTTTCCTACGAGCAGTACTTC

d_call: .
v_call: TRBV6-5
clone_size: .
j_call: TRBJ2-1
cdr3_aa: CASRLTLSSYNEQFF
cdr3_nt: TGTGCCAGCAGATTGACGTTAAGCTCCTACAATGAGCAGTTCTTC

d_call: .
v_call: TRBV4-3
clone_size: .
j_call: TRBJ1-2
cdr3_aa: CASSQDYGGMSRYGYTF
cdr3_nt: TGCGCCAGCAGCCAAGATTATGGGGGGATGAGCAGATATGGCTACACCTTC

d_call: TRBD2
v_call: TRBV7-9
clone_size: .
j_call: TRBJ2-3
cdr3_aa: CASSALTSGRAPDTQYF
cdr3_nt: TGTGCCAGCAGCGCTCTGACTAGCGGGAGGGCCCCAGATACGCAGTATTTT

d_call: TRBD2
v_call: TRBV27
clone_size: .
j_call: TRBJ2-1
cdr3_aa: CASSLSGGYNEQFF
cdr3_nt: TGTGCCAGCAGTTTATCGGGGGGGTACAATGAGCAGTTCTTC

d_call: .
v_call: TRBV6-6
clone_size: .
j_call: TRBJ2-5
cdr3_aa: CASSYSFDRETQYF
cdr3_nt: TGTGCCAGCAGTTACTCCTTCGACAGGGAGACCCAGTACTTC

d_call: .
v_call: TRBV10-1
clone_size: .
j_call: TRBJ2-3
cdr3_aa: CASSDHRVGTDTQYF
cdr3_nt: TGCGCCAGCAGTGACCACAGGGTTGGGACAGATACGCAGTATTTT

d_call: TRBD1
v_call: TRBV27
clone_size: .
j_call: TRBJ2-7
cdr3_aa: CASHQIGRGYEQYF
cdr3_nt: TGTGCCAGCCATCAGATCGGCAGGGGGTACGAGCAGTACTTC

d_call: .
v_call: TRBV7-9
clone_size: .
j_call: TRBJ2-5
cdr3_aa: CASSLVHGQETQYF
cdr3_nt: TGTGCCAGCAGCTTAGTACACGGTCAAGAGACCCAGTACTTC

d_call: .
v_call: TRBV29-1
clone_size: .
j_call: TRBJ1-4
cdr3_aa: CSAGAGEKLFF
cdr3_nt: TGCAGCGCTGGGGCTGGCGAAAAACTGTTTTTT

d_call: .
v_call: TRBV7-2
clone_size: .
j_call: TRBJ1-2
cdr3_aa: CASSLNRDGGYTF
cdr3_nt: TGTGCCAGCAGCCTAAACCGGGACGGTGGCTACACCTTC

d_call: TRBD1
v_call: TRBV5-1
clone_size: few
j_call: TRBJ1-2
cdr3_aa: CASSHGQEDGYTF
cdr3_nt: TGCGCCAGCAGCCACGGACAGGAAGATGGCTACACCTTC

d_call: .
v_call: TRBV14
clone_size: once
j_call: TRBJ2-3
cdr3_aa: CASSQAGYAADTQYF
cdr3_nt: TGTGCCAGCAGCCAAGCGGGGTATGCAGCAGATACGCAGTATTTT

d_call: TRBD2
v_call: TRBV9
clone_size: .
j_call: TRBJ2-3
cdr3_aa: CASSVAPGLATDTQYF
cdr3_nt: TGTGCCAGCAGCGTAGCACCGGGACTAGCCACAGATACGCAGTATTTT

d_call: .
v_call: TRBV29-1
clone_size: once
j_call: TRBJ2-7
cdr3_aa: CSARGWQGSYEQYF
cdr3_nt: TGCAGCGCTAGGGGGTGGCAGGGCTCCTACGAGCAGTACTTC

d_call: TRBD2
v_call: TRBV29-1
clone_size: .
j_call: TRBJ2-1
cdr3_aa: CSVNSGSGYNEQFF
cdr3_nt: TGCAGCGTCAATAGCGGGAGTGGGTACAATGAGCAGTTCTTC

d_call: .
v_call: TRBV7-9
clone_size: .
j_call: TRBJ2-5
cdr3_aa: CASSLNLGVLGETQYF
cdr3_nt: TGTGCCAGCAGCTTGAACCTCGGGGTCCTGGGAGAGACCCAGTACTTC

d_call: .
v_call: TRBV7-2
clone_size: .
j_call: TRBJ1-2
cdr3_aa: CASSPPMTDYGYTF
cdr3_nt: TGTGCCAGCAGCCCTCCCATGACGGACTATGGCTACACCTTC

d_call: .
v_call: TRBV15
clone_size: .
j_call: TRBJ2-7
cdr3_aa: CATRLSRAEYEQYF
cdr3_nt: TGTGCCACCCGACTCAGCAGGGCGGAGTACGAGCAGTACTTC